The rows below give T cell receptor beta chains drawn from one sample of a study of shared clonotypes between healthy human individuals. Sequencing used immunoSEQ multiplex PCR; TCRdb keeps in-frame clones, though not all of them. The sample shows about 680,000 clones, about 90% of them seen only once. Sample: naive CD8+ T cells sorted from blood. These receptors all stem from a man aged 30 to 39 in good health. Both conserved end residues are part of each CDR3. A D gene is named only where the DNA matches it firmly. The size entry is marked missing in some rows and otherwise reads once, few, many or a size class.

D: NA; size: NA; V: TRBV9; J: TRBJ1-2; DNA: TGTGCCAGCAGCGACAGACTTGGCTACACCTTC; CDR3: CASSDRLGYTF
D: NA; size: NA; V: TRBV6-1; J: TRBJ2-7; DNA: TGTGCCAGCAGTGAATGGGGCCCCGCCTACGAGCAGTACTTC; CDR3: CASSEWGPAYEQYF
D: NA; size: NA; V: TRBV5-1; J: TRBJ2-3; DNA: TGCGCCAGCAGCTCCGTAACAGAGCGGATCACAGATACGCAGTATTTT; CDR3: CASSSVTERITDTQYF
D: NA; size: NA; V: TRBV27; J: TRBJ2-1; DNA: TGTGCCAGCAGTTTTAACAGACGGAATGAGCAGTTCTTC; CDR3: CASSFNRRNEQFF
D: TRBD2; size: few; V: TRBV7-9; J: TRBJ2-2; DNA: TGTGCCAGCAGCCCCGCGGGGGCGAACACCGGGGAGCTGTTTTTT; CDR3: CASSPAGANTGELFF
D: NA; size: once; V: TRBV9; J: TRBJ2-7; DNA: TGTGCCAGCAGCCTAGGGGGGCTGGGGAGCCAGTACGAGCAGTACTTC; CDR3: CASSLGGLGSQYEQYF
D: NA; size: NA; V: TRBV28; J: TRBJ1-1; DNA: TGTGCCAGCAGTTCTACCGACTGGACTGAAGCTTTCTTT; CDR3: CASSSTDWTEAFF
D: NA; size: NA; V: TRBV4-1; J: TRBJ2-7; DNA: TGCGCCAGCAGCCAAGATCTGGGCGGGTGGTTGAAGCAGTACTTC; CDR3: CASSQDLGGWLKQYF
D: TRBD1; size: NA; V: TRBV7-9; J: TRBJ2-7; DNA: TGTGCCAGCAGCTTAGCCCGGGACAGGGCCTACGAGCAGTACTTC; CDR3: CASSLARDRAYEQYF
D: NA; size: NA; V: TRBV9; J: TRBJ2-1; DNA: TGTGCCAGCAGCGTTGGCGGACTGTACAATGAGCAGTTCTTC; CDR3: CASSVGGLYNEQFF
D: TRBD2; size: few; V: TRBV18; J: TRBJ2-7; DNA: TGTGCCAGCTCACCCGTTGGGAGGGCCCACGAGCAGTACTTC; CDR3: CASSPVGRAHEQYF
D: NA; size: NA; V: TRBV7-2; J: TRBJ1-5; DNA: TGTGCCAGCAGCTTAGGGACATACAATCAGCCCCAGCATTTT; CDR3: CASSLGTYNQPQHF
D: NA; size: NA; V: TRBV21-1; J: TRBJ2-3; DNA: TGTGCCAGCATTGCGGGGACTAGCACAGATACGCAGTATTTT; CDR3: CASIAGTSTDTQYF
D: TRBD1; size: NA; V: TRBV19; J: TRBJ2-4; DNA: TGTGCCAGTAGTTCGGACAGGGGATGGGTAGCCAAAAACATTCAGTACTTC; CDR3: CASSSDRGWVAKNIQYF
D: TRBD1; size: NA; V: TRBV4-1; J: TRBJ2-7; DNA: TGCGCCAGCAGCCGAACCGGGACAGGGGGCTCCGAGCAGTACTTC; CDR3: CASSRTGTGGSEQYF
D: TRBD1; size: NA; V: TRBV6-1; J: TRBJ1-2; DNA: TGTGCCAGCAGTGGTATAGGGGGCCTCATCATTTCCTATGGCTACACCTTC; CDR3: CASSGIGGLIISYGYTF
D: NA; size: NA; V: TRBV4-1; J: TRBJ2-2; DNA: TGCGCCAGCAGCCAAGAGGGGCAGTTCGGGGAGCTGTTTTTT; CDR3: CASSQEGQFGELFF
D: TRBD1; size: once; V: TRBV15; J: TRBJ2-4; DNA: TGTGCCACCAGCAGGGACAGGGGCGCAAACATTCAGTACTTC; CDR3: CATSRDRGANIQYF
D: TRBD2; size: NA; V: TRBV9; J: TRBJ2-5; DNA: TGTGCCAGCAGCGTAGGGGGAGGGTTAGAGACCCAGTACTTC; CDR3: CASSVGGGLETQYF
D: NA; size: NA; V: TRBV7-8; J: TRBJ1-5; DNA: TGTGCCAGCAGCTTATCGCGGCAGCACAATCAGCCCCAGCATTTT; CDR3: CASSLSRQHNQPQHF
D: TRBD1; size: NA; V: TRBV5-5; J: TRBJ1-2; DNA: TGTGCCAGCAGCTTGGAGGACAGGGGTTGGTGGAACACCTTC; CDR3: CASSLEDRGWWNTF
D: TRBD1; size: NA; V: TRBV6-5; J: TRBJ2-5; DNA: TGTGCCAGCAGTTACGGGACAGGGGTTGTGACCCAGTACTTC; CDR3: CASSYGTGVVTQYF
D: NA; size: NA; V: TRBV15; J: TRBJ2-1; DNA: TGTGCCACCAGCAGATCGAGGGGAGAAGGTGAGAATGAGCAGTTCTTC; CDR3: CATSRSRGEGENEQFF
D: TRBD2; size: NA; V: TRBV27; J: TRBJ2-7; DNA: TGTGCCAGCAGTTCCGGGACTACCCCCAGCCACGAGCAGTACTTC; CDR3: CASSSGTTPSHEQYF
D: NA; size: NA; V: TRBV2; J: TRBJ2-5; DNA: TGTGCCAGCAGTGAAGCAGGATTTCAAGAGACCCAGTACTTC; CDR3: CASSEAGFQETQYF
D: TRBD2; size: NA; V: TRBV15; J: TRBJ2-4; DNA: TGTGCCACCAGCAATAAAAAAGGGACTAGCGGGGGGATAGCCAAAAACATTCAGTACTTC; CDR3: CATSNKKGTSGGIAKNIQYF
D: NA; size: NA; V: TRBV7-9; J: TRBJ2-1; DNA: TGTGCCAGCCCAACGGGGGCGGGAAGCTCCTACAATGAGCAGTTCTTC; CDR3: CASPTGAGSSYNEQFF
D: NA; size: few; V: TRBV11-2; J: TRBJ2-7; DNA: TGTGCCAGCAGCTTAGACGGCTACGAGCAGTACTTC; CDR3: CASSLDGYEQYF
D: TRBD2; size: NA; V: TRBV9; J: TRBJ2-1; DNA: TGTGCCAGCAGTCCCAGTAGCGGGATTTACAATGAGCAGTTCTTC; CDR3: CASSPSSGIYNEQFF
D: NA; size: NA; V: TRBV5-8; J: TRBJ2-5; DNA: TGTGCCAGCAGCTTGCCTTGGAGAAGGGGACAAGAGACCCAGTACTTC; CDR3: CASSLPWRRGQETQYF
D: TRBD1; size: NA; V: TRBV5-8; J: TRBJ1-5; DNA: TGTGCCAGCAGCATGGGCGGGCAGGGGGCTCAGCCCCAGCATTTT; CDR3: CASSMGGQGAQPQHF
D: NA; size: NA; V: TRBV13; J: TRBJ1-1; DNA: TGTGCCAGCAGCTTTTCTCAGGGGTGGGGCACTGAAGCTTTCTTT; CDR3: CASSFSQGWGTEAFF
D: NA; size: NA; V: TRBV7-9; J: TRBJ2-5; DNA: TGTGCCAGCAGCTTAGTTATAGGGGAATTCGACCAAGAGACCCAGTACTTC; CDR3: CASSLVIGEFDQETQYF
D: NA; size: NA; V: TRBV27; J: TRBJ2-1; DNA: TGTGCCAGCAGTCTCCTGTCGGGGACACAATACAATGAGCAGTTCTTC; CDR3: CASSLLSGTQYNEQFF
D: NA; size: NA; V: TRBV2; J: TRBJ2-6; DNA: TGTGCCACCCGGGACCGCTCCGGGGGGGCCAACGTCCTGACTTTC; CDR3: CATRDRSGGANVLTF
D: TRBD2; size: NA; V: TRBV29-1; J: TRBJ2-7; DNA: TGCAGCGTTGTAGGACTAGCGGAGAACTACGAGCAGTACTTC; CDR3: CSVVGLAENYEQYF
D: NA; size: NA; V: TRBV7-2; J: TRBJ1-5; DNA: TGTGCCAGCAGCTTAACGGGAGGACTGGGACAGCCCCAGCATTTT; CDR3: CASSLTGGLGQPQHF
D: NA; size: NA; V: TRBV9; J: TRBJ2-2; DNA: TGTGCCAGCAGCGTAGGCGGGAAAAACGCCGGGGAGCTGTTTTTT; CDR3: CASSVGGKNAGELFF
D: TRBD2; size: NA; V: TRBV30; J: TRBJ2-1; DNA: TGTGCCTGGGCGGGACTAATCAATGAGCAGTTCTTC; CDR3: CAWAGLINEQFF
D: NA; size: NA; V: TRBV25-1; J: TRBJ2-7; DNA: TGTGCCAGCAGTGGGGGAGGACCCCACGGTAACTACGAGCAGTACTTC; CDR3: CASSGGGPHGNYEQYF
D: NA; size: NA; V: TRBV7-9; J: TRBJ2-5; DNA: TGTGCCAGCAGCTTAGTTGACCGGGCAGAGACCCAGTACTTC; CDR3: CASSLVDRAETQYF
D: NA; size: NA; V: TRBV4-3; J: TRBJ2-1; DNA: TGCGCCAGCAGCCAAGATCGAACTAGCAATGAGCAGTTCTTC; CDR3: CASSQDRTSNEQFF
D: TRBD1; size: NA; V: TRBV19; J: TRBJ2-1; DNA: TGTGCCAGTAGTATAGGGGGACAGGGGTGGAATGAGCAGTTCTTC; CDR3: CASSIGGQGWNEQFF
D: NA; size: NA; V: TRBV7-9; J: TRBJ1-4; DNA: TGTGCCAGCACGGAGGGAGCGCTCCGTAATGAAAAACTGTTTTTT; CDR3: CASTEGALRNEKLFF
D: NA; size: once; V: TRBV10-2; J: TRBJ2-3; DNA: TGCGCCAGCATGGGGATTAGGAGGGATCCCACAGATACGCAGTATTTT; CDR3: CASMGIRRDPTDTQYF
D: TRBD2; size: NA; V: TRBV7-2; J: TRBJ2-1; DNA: TGTGCCAGCAGCTTAGAGGGTAGCGGGTTTTACAATGAGCAGTTCTTC; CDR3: CASSLEGSGFYNEQFF
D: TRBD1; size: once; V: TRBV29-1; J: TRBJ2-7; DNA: TGCAGCGTTCTGGGAGACGGACAGGGGGCGCGTGAGCAGTACTTC; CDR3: CSVLGDGQGAREQYF
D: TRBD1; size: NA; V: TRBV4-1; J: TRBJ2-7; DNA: TGCGCCAGCAGCCAAGACTCGGTGGGGGACAGGGGTTACGAGCAGTACTTC; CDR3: CASSQDSVGDRGYEQYF
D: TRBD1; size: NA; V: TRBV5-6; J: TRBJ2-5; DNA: TGTGCCAGCTGCGACAGGGGAAGTGGCGAAGAGACCCAGTACTTC; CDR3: CASCDRGSGEETQYF
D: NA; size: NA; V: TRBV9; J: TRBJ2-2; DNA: TGTGCCAGCAGCGCAGAGTGGGGAGACAGGGAGGGCGGGGAGCTGTTTTTT; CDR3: CASSAEWGDREGGELFF
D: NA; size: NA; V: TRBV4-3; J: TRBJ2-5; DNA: TGCGCCAGCAGCCAATATCTGAGAGAGACCCAGTACTTC; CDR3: CASSQYLRETQYF
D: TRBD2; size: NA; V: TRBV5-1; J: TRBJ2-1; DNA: TGCGCCAGCAGCTTTGGGGAGGGCGGATTGAACAATGAGCAGTTCTTC; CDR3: CASSFGEGGLNNEQFF